A selection of T cell receptor beta chains follows, all from one sample in a study of cytomegalovirus exposure and HLA in healthy donors. Profiled with immunoSEQ multiplex PCR; TCRdb holds only in-frame clones, not every one. This table holds about 160,000 clones, 73% found once. Input material: PBMCs. The source of these receptors is a woman aged 18-29 years in good health and CMV-seronegative. CDR3s include the opening cysteine and the closing phenylalanine or tryptophan. Fields, in order: clone size, J gene, D gene, V gene, CDR3 length, CDR3 DNA, CDR3 protein. A D gene is named only where the DNA matches it firmly. Not every row has a clone size; where given, it reads once, few, many or a size class.

- TRBJ1-1 - TRBV7-3 16 TGTGCCAGCAGCCCCGAGGCTGGGGGGGCTTTCTCTGAAGCTTTCTTT CASSPEAGGAFSEAFF
- TRBJ1-5 TRBD1 TRBV7-9 16 TGTGCCAGCAGTCCGCCGACAGGGGTGGGCAATCAGCCCCAGCATTTT CASSPPTGVGNQPQHF
few TRBJ1-3 - TRBV19 13 TGTGCCAGTAGCGACTTCTCTGGAAACACCATATATTTT CASSDFSGNTIYF
- TRBJ1-2 - TRBV4-1 14 TGCGCCAGCAGACCCCTACCAGGGAAATATGGCTACACCTTC CASRPLPGKYGYTF
- TRBJ1-2 TRBD1 TRBV6-5 15 TGTGCCAGCAGTGGGCGGGACAGGGTATCGGGCGGCTACACCTTC CASSGRDRVSGGYTF
- TRBJ1-6 TRBD1 TRBV5-1 15 TGCGCCAGCAGCCCGGGACAGGGGGTAAATTCACCCCTCCACTTT CASSPGQGVNSPLHF
- TRBJ1-4 TRBD1 TRBV9 14 TGTGCCAGCAGCCTCGGACAGGGGAATGAAAAACTGTTTTTT CASSLGQGNEKLFF
- TRBJ1-1 - TRBV6-5 14 TGTGCCAGCCTGTTGGGGCTATCGAACACTGAAGCTTTCTTT CASLLGLSNTEAFF
- TRBJ1-1 - TRBV27 14 TGTGCCAGCAGTTATCGGCAGGGGAACACTGAAGCTTTCTTT CASSYRQGNTEAFF
few TRBJ2-1 TRBD1 TRBV5-1 16 TGCGCCAGCAGCTTGGGGGACAGGTCGGAGGGGAATGAGCAGTTCTTC CASSLGDRSEGNEQFF
- TRBJ2-2 TRBD2 TRBV7-9 19 TGTGCCAGCAGCTTGTCGGGCGGGAGCCCGGGCGGTATCCTAGGGGAGCTGTTTTTT CASSLSGGSPGGILGELFF
- TRBJ2-3 - TRBV5-4 16 TGTGCCAGCAGCCCCGATCTGGCTAGCGGCACAGATACGCAGTATTTT CASSPDLASGTDTQYF
- TRBJ1-2 TRBD1 TRBV27 15 TGTGCCAGCAGTTTCTCTACAGGGGGCGCCGGGGGCTACACCTTC CASSFSTGGAGGYTF
- TRBJ2-3 - TRBV29-1 14 TGCAGCGCCGAGCGGCAAGCAATCACAGATACGCAGTATTTT CSAERQAITDTQYF
- TRBJ1-5 - TRBV5-1 15 TGCACCAGCAGCTTGGACGGGAGAGATAATCAGCCCCAGCATTTT CTSSLDGRDNQPQHF
few TRBJ2-2 - TRBV4-2 17 TGTGCCAGCAGCCTCAAAAAAGTCGGGACAAACACCGGGGAGCTGTTTTTT CASSLKKVGTNTGELFF
- TRBJ1-6 - TRBV11-2 17 TGTGCCAGCAGCTTAACCAACTGGAGCTCCTATAATTCACCCCTCCACTTT CASSLTNWSSYNSPLHF
few TRBJ1-4 - TRBV4-1 15 TGCGCCAGCAGCCAAGCCCAGGGAACTGGGGAAAAACTGTTTTTT CASSQAQGTGEKLFF
once TRBJ1-4 - TRBV15 15 TGTGCCATCAGCAGAGAGGCAGGGATAAGTGAAAAACTGTTTTTT CAISREAGISEKLFF
- TRBJ1-2 TRBD1 TRBV5-4 13 TGTGCCAGCAGCCCGGACAGGCGCTATGGCTACACCTTC CASSPDRRYGYTF
- TRBJ1-1 - TRBV5-6 14 TGTGCCAGCAGCTCCCGGACAGCGAACACTGAAGCTTTCTTT CASSSRTANTEAFF
- TRBJ2-1 TRBD2 TRBV28 13 TGTGCCAGCAGTTTAACGGGAGGCAATGAGCAGTTCTTC CASSLTGGNEQFF
- TRBJ1-1 - TRBV21-1 18 TGTGCCAGCAGCAAAGCACCCCCACGACAGGGGAGGGGCACTGAAGCTTTCTTT CASSKAPPRQGRGTEAFF
once TRBJ2-1 TRBD1 TRBV5-1 16 TGCGCCAGCAGCTTTCGACAGGGGGCAGGGTTGAATGAGCAGTTCTTC CASSFRQGAGLNEQFF
- TRBJ2-3 - TRBV5-6 15 TGTGCCAGCAGCTCCAGAGCGAAACGCACAGATACGCAGTATTTT CASSSRAKRTDTQYF
few TRBJ1-2 - TRBV29-1 11 TGCAGCGCCCGAGATACCTATGGCTACACCTTC CSARDTYGYTF
- TRBJ2-5 TRBD2 TRBV5-1 12 TGCGCCAGCAGCTGGGGGGGGGAGACCCAGTACTTC CASSWGGETQYF
- TRBJ2-3 TRBD2 TRBV4-3 13 TGCGCCAGCAGACTAGCGGGGATGGATACGCAGTATTTT CASRLAGMDTQYF
- TRBJ1-1 TRBD1 TRBV7-9 13 TGTGCCAGTGGACAGGGCTTTACCACTGAAGCTTTCTTT CASGQGFTTEAFF
- TRBJ2-3 - TRBV4-1 16 TGCGCCAGCAGCCAAGATAGGACACCACCGACAGATACGCAGTATTTT CASSQDRTPPTDTQYF
- TRBJ1-5 - TRBV5-4 14 TGTGCCAGCAGCTTGGCCGGAGGCAATCAGCCCCAGCATTTT CASSLAGGNQPQHF
- TRBJ2-2 TRBD2 TRBV29-1 18 TGCAGCGTTGAAGATTGGCGAGCCCGGGGGGAGAACACCGGGGAGCTGTTTTTT CSVEDWRARGENTGELFF
- TRBJ1-2 - TRBV9 13 TGTGCCAGCAGCCAGACGGGTACGCGGGGCTACACCTTC CASSQTGTRGYTF
- TRBJ1-2 - TRBV30 14 TGTGCCTGGAGTGTACAAAAATTCCGGGATGGCTACACCTTC CAWSVQKFRDGYTF
- TRBJ1-2 - TRBV29-1 11 TGCAGCGCTACGAGGGGGTATGGCTACACCTTC CSATRGYGYTF
- TRBJ1-1 - TRBV19 14 TGTGCCAGTAGCCCCCAGGGGACGGACACTGAAGCTTTCTTT CASSPQGTDTEAFF
- TRBJ2-1 TRBD2 TRBV5-6 15 TGTGCCAGCAGCACACTAGCGGGATCTTACAATGAGCAGTTCTTC CASSTLAGSYNEQFF
- TRBJ2-3 - TRBV14 18 TGTGCCAGCAGCCAAGGGTGGGTGGGCCACCAAGTTGCGGATACGCAGTATTTT CASSQGWVGHQVADTQYF
- TRBJ2-3 - TRBV18 16 TGTGCCAGCTCACCCGGTGTAGCGAAAAGCACAGATACGCAGTATTTT CASSPGVAKSTDTQYF
- TRBJ1-5 - TRBV7-2 13 TGTGCCAGCCAGAATAGGGGTGATCAGCCCCAGCATTTT CASQNRGDQPQHF
- TRBJ2-4 TRBD1 TRBV28 13 TGTGCCAGTTGGTCGGGACAGGGAAACATTCAGTACTTC CASWSGQGNIQYF
- TRBJ1-4 - TRBV7-2 13 TGTGCCAGCAGCCCCGGACGGGGAGAAAAACTGTTTTTT CASSPGRGEKLFF
- TRBJ1-1 TRBD1 TRBV27 14 TGTGCCAGCAGTGCAGCCAGGGGGGACACTGAAGCTTTCTTT CASSAARGDTEAFF
- TRBJ1-5 - TRBV7-9 13 TGTGCCAGCAGCTACAGGGATGGCCAGCCCCAGCATTTT CASSYRDGQPQHF
- TRBJ1-1 TRBD1 TRBV18 16 TGTGCCAGCTCACCCCGACAGGGTTATCCGGACACTGAAGCTTTCTTT CASSPRQGYPDTEAFF
- TRBJ1-1 TRBD1 TRBV2 14 TGTGCCAGCAGTTCAAACAGACAGGGCGCTGAAGCTTTCTTT CASSSNRQGAEAFF